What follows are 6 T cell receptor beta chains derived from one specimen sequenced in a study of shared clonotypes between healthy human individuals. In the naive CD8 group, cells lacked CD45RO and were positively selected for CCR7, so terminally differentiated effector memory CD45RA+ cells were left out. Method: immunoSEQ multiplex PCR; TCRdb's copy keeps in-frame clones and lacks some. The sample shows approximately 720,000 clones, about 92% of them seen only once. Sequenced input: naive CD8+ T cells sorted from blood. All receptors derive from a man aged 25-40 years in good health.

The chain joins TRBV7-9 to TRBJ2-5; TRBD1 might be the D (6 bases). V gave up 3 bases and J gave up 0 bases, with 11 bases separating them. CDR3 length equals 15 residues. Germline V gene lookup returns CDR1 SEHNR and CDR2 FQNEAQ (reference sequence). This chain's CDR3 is CASSFKRGNQETQYF. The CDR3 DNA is TGTGCCAGCAGCTTCAAAAGGGGGAACCAAGAGACCCAGTACTTC.

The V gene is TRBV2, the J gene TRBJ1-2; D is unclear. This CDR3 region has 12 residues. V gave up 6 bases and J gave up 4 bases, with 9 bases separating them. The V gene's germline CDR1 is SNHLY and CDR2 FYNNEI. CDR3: CASRGRAYGYTF. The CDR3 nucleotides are TGTGCCAGCAGAGGACGCGCCTATGGCTACACCTTC.

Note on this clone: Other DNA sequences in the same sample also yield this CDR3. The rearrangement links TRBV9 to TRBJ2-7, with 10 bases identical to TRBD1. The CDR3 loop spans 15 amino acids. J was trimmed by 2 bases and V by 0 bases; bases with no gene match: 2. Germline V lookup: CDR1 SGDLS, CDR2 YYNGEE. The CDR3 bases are TGTGCCAGCAGCGTAGGTGGGACAGGGGCCTACGAGCAGTACTTC. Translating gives CASSVGGTGAYEQYF.

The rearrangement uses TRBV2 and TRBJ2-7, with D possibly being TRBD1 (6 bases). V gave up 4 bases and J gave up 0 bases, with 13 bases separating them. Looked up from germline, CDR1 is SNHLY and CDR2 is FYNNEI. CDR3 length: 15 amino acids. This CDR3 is CASSGTDQTSYEQYF. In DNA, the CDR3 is TGTGCCAGCAGTGGGACAGACCAGACCTCCTACGAGCAGTACTTC.

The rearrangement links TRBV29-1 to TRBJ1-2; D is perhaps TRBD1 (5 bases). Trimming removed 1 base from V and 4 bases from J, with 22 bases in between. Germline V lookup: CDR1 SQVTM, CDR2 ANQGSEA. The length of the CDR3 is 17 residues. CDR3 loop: CSVEAILGPQRGYGYTF. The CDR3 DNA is TGCAGCGTTGAAGCAATACTTGGGCCTCAGAGGGGCTATGGCTACACCTTC.

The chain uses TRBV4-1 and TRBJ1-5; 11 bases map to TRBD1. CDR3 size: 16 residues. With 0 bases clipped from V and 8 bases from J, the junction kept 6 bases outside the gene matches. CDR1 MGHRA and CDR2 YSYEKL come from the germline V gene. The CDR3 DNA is TGCGCCAGCAGCCAAGATGTGGGACAGGGGGTTGAGCCCCAGCATTTT. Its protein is CASSQDVGQGVEPQHF.